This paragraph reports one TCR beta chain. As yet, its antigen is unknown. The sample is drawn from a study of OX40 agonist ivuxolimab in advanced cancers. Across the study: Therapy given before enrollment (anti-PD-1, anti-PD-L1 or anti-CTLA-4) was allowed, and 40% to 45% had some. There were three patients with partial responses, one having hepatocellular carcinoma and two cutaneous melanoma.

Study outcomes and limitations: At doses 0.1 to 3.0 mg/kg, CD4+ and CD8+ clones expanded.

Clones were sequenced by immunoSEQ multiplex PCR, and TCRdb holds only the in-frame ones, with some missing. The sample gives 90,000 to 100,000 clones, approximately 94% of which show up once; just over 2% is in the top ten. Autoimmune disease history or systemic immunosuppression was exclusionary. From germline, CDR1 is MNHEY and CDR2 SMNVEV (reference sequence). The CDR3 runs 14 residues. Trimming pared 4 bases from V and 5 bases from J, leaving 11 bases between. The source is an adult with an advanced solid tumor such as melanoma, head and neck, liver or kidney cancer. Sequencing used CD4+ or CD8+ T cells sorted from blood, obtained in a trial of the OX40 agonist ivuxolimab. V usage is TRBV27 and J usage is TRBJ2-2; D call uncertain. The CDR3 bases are TGTGCCAGCAGTTCCCTTTATGAGACCGGGGAGCTGTTTTTT. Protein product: CASSSLYETGELFF.